These 19 T cell receptor beta chains originate from one sample sequenced in a study of cytomegalovirus exposure and HLA in healthy donors. The PCR contained 60 Vbeta and 13 Jbeta primers. Sequencing used immunoSEQ multiplex PCR; TCRdb keeps in-frame clones, though not all of them. The sample shows 150,000 to 250,000 clones, and roughly 0.74% sits with its ten largest clones. Sequencing was done on a sample of PBMCs. These receptors were taken from a boy younger than 18 in good health and CMV-seronegative.

The gene calls are TRBV5-1 and TRBJ2-7; D remains unclear. Looked up from germline, CDR1 is SGHRS and CDR2 is YFSETQ. Trimming left V 2 bases short and J 0 bases short, with 9 bases between. The CDR3 has 14 residues. Here the CDR3 reads CASSLNSNSYEQYF. CDR3 in DNA: TGCGCCAGCAGCTTAAACAGCAACTCCTACGAGCAGTACTTC.

The CDR3: CASSPGEGLVEKLFF. The DNA of the CDR3 is TGTGCCAGCAGCCCGGGAGAGGGCCTTGTTGAAAAACTGTTTTTT. This chain uses TRBV5-6 with TRBJ1-4, with no clear D. From germline, CDR1 is SGHDT and CDR2 YYEEEE. The CDR3 extends over 15 amino acids. V was trimmed by 4 bases and J by 7 bases, leaving 17 bases between them.

CDR3 nucleotides: TGTGCCAGCAGTAAAACTGGCACAGATACGCAGTATTTT. It encodes CASSKTGTDTQYF. The chain uses TRBV25-1 and TRBJ2-3; D unresolved. V was trimmed by 5 bases and J by 1 base, leaving 7 bases between them. CDR1 is MGHDK, CDR2 SYGVNS, per germline. The CDR3 has 13 residues.

This chain connects TRBV2 to TRBJ2-1; TRBD1 matches at 10 bases. The CDR3 covers 13 residues. V lost 4 bases and J lost 6; bases outside the gene matches: 0. Germline lookup yields CDR1 SNHLY and CDR2 FYNNEI. CDR3 amino acids: CASSGDRGNEQFF. The CDR3 region has the DNA TGTGCCAGCAGTGGGGACAGGGGCAATGAGCAGTTCTTC.

The chain carries TRBV7-2 and TRBJ1-2; D ambiguous. The length of the CDR3 is 13 residues. Germline CDR1 and CDR2: SGHTA and FQGNSA. V was pared by 1 base and J by 6 bases, with 9 bases between. The CDR3 nucleotides are TGTGCCAGCAGCTTAGAATCCCCTGATGGCTACACCTTC. Amino acids: CASSLESPDGYTF.

The CDR3 DNA is TGTGCCAGCAGCATGTTGGGCGGCAGGGGGTTATCTGAAGCTTTCTTT. Residues: CASSMLGGRGLSEAFF. The rearrangement joins TRBV11-2 to TRBJ1-1; 7 nucleotides match TRBD1. This CDR3 comprises 16 residues. Germline CDR1 and CDR2: SGHAT and FQNNGV. The junction had 15 bases not matched to a gene; V was cut back by 5 bases and J by 6 bases.

The V call is TRBV9, the J call TRBJ1-1; D remains unclear. In germline, CDR1 is SGDLS, CDR2 YYNGEE. CDR3 size: 14 residues. V lost 2 bases and J 1 base, leaving 9 bases between the germline ends. CDR3 DNA: TGTGCCAGCAGCGTTGGGCAGGCGAACACTGAAGCTTTCTTT. Protein: CASSVGQANTEAFF.

The chain combines TRBV28 with TRBJ1-5, with TRBD1 matching 7 bases. The germline V gene has CDR1 MDHEN and CDR2 SYDVKM. V dropped 6 bases and J dropped 6; count of bases not matched to a gene: 5. The CDR3 totals 13 residues. The CDR3 DNA is TGTGCCAGCAGGACACAGGGGCTTCAGCCCCAGCATTTT. Encoded protein: CASRTQGLQPQHF.

The genes are TRBV6-4 and TRBJ1-5; D gene ambiguous. The V gene's germline CDR1 is MRHNA and CDR2 SNTAGT. With 5 bases removed from V and 2 bases from J, the gap between germline ends came to 10 bases. This CDR3 is 14 amino acids long. The CDR3 DNA reads TGTGCCAGCAGTCCACAGTTTGGCAATCAGCCCCAGCATTTT. Amino acids: CASSPQFGNQPQHF.

The V and J genes are TRBV5-1 and TRBJ2-5, with 9 positions matching TRBD2. Germline-derived CDR1 and CDR2 are SGHRS and YFSETQ. The CDR3 covers 17 residues. The J segment lost 9 bases and the V segment lost 4 bases, leaving 19 bases of the junction unmatched. Here the CDR3 DNA reads TGCGCCAGCAGCGAGCGGGCTAGCGGGGCCCTGTCTGGTGCCCAGTACTTC. It specifies CASSERASGALSGAQYF.

The chain's CDR3 is CASSLNGGLPSYEQYF. CDR3 nucleotide sequence: TGTGCCAGCAGCCTTAATGGGGGACTCCCCTCCTACGAGCAGTACTTC. The rearrangement joins TRBV7-6 to TRBJ2-7; D perhaps matches TRBD2 (6 bases). Germline V gene data show CDR1 as SGHVS and CDR2 as FNYEAQ. Between the trimmed V and J ends, which lost 5 bases and 0 bases, there was a span of 17 bases. The CDR3 sequence is 16 residues long.

The chain uses TRBV6-1 and TRBJ1-2; D is unresolved. The CDR3 length is 16 residues. V lost 2 bases to trimming and J lost 14 bases, with 27 bases between them. The germline V gene has CDR1 MNHNS and CDR2 SASEGT. This CDR3 is CASSEWWNVSILIGTF. The CDR3 DNA follows: TGTGCCAGCAGTGAATGGTGGAACGTAAGCATACTGATCGGGACCTTC.

The chain couples TRBV10-3 to TRBJ2-3, with TRBD2 matching 11 bases. CDR3 length equals 14 residues. Germline-derived CDR1 and CDR2 are ENHRY and SYGVKD. V shed 6 bases and J 2 bases; nucleotides not matched to a gene: 1. As DNA, the CDR3 is TGTGCCATCAGGACTAGCGGGACCACAGATACGCAGTATTTT. It is translated as CAIRTSGTTDTQYF.

This rearrangement joins TRBV5-1 to TRBJ2-1; TRBD2 matches 8 bases. Germline CDR1 reads SGHRS; CDR2 reads YFSETQ. V was pared by 5 bases and J by 4 bases, with 8 bases of the junction left unmatched. The length of the CDR3 is 15 residues. This chain's CDR3 is CASSLSGGQYNEQFF. In nucleotides, the CDR3 is TGCGCCAGCAGTTTGAGCGGGGGTCAGTACAATGAGCAGTTCTTC.

The rearrangement uses TRBV7-3 and TRBJ1-2, with 8 bases aligning to TRBD1. Per germline, CDR1 SGHTA and CDR2 FQGTGA. The CDR3 is 14 amino acids. V lost 2 bases and J lost 7; bases outside the gene matches: 6. Here the CDR3 reads CASSLAGQGSGYTF. The DNA for the CDR3 is TGTGCCAGCAGCTTAGCCGGACAGGGCAGTGGCTACACCTTC.

V usage is TRBV30 and J usage is TRBJ2-7; 8 bases agree with TRBD2. The germline V gene encodes CDR1 GTSNPN and CDR2 SVGIG (reference sequence). V shed 5 bases and J 4 bases; nucleotides not matched to a gene: 16. The CDR3 length is 16 residues. The CDR3 DNA follows: TGTGCCTGGGCCGCGGGAGGCGGGGGGAAGTGGTACGAGCAGTACTTC. This gives the protein CAWAAGGGGKWYEQYF.

The V gene is TRBV5-4, the J gene TRBJ1-6; a weak D match, TRBD1 (5 bases). Germline V gene sequence: CDR1 SGHNT, CDR2 YYREEE (reference sequence). V lost 4 bases and J lost 9, with 17 bases in between. The length of the CDR3 is 15 residues. The CDR3 is CASSLWGVEGSPLHF. CDR3 sequence (DNA): TGTGCCAGCAGCCTCTGGGGGGTAGAAGGTTCACCCCTCCACTTT.

The chain carries TRBV4-1 and TRBJ1-2; 9 nucleotides line up with TRBD1. The CDR3 consists of 15 residues. J was trimmed by 8 bases and V by 3 bases; bases with no gene match: 10. Germline V lookup: CDR1 MGHRA, CDR2 YSYEKL. The CDR3, as DNA: TGCGCCAGCAGCCAGGGGGGACAGGGTGACGGCGGCTACACCTTC. Its protein is CASSQGGQGDGGYTF.

V gene TRBV28 combines with J gene TRBJ1-5; D is ambiguous. Germline V CDR1 and CDR2: MDHEN, SYDVKM. The V and J ends lost 6 bases and 0 bases respectively, with 6 bases between them. The CDR3 consists of 13 residues. This CDR3 reads CASRQDSNQPQHF. CDR3 nucleotide sequence: TGTGCCAGCAGGCAGGATAGCAATCAGCCCCAGCATTTT.